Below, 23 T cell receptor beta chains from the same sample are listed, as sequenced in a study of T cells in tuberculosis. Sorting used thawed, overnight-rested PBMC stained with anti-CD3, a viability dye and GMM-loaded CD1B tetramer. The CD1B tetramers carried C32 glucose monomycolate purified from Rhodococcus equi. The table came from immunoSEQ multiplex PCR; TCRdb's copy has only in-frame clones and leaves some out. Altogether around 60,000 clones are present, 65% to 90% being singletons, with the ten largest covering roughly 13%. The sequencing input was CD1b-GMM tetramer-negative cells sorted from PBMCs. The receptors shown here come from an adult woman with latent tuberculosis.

CDR3 loop: CASSPPGSSPLHF. The CDR3 DNA reads as TGTGCCAGCAGCCCTCCGGGGAGTTCACCCCTCCACTTT. The chain uses TRBV11-2 and TRBJ1-6; D is ambiguous. Germline CDR1 reads SGHAT; CDR2 reads FQNNGV. The length of the CDR3 is 13 residues. V lost 5 bases, J lost 9 bases, and 11 bases lay in between.

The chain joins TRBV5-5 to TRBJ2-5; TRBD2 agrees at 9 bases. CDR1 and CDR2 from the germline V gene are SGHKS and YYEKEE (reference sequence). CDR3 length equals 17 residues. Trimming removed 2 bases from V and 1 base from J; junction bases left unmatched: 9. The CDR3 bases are TGTGCCAGCAGCTTTCAAGCACTAGCGGGCGCCCAAGAGACCCAGTACTTC. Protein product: CASSFQALAGAQETQYF.

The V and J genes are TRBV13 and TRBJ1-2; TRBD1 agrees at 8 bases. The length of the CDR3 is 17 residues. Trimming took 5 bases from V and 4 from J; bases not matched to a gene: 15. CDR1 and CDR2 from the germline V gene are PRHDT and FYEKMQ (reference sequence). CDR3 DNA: TGTGCCAGCAGCCAAACCGCGCGCGGGACAGGAGGCTATGGCTACACCTTC. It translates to CASSQTARGTGGYGYTF.

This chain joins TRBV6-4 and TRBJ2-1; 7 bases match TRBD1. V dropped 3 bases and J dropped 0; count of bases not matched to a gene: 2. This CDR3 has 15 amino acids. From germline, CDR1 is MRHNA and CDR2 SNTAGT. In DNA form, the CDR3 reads TGTGCCAGCAGTGAGACAGGGAGCTCCTACAATGAGCAGTTCTTC. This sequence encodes CASSETGSSYNEQFF.

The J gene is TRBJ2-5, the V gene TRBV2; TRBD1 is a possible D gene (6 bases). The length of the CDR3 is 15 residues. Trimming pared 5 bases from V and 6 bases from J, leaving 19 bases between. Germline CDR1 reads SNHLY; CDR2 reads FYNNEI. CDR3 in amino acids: CASSLRQVVGKTQYF. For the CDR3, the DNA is TGTGCCAGCAGTCTAAGACAGGTCGTCGGGAAGACCCAGTACTTC.

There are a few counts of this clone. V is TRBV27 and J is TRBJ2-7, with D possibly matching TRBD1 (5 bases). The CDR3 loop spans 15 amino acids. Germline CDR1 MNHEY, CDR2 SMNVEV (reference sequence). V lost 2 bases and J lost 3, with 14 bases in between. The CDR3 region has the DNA TGTGCCAGCAGTTTACGTCAGGGTCCCTTCTACGAGCAGTACTTC. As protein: CASSLRQGPFYEQYF.

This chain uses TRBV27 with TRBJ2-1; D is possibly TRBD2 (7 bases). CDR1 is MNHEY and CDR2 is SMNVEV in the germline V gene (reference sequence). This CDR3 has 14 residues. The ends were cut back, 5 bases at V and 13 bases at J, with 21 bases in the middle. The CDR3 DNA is TGTGCCAGCAGTCCCCTGGCGGGGGCAAAAGACCAGTTCTTC. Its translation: CASSPLAGAKDQFF.

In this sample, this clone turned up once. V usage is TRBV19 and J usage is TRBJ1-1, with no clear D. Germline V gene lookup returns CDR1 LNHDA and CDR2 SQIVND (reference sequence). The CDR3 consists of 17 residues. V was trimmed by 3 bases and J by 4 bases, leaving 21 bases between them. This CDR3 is CASSIRPMRGPATEAFF. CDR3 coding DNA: TGTGCCAGTAGTATCCGACCTATGCGCGGGCCAGCCACTGAAGCTTTCTTT.

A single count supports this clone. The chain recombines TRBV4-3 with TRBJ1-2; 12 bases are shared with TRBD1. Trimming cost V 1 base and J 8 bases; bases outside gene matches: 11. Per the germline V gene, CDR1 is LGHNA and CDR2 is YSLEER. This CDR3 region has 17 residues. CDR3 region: CASSQGGGQGAWWGYTF. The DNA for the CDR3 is TGCGCCAGCAGCCAAGGGGGGGGACAGGGGGCTTGGTGGGGCTACACCTTC.

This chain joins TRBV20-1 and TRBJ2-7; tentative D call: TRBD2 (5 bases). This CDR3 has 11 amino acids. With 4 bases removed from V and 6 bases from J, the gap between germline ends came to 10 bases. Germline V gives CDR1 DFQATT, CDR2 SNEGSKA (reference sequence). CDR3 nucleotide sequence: TGCAGTGCTATGGACTTAGGCGAGCAGTACTTC. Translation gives CSAMDLGEQYF.

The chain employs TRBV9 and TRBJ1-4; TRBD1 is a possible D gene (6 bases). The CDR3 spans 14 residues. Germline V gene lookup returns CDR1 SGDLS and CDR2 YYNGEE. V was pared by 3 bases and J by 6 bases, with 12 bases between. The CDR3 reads CASSAGGADEKLFF. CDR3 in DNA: TGTGCCAGCAGCGCGGGGGGCGCGGATGAAAAACTGTTTTTT. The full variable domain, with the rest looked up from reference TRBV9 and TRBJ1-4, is DSGVTQTPKHLITATGQRVTLRCSPRSGDLSVYWYQQSLDQGLQFLIQYYNGEERAKGNILERFSAQQFPDLHSELNLSSLELGDSALYFCASSAGGADEKLFFGSGTQLSVL.

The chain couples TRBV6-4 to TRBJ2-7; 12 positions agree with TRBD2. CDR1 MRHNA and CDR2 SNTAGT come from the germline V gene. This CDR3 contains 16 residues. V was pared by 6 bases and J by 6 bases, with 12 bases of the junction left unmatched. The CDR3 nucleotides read TGTGCCAGCAGCCGACTAGCGGGAGCTGGTATGGGCGAGCAGTACTTC. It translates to CASSRLAGAGMGEQYF.

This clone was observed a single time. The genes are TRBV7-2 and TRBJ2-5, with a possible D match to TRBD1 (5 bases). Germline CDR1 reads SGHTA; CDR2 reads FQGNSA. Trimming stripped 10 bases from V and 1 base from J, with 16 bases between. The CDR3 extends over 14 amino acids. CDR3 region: CATSRRGLQETQYF. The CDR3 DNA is TGTGCCACCAGTCGTAGGGGTCTCCAAGAGACCCAGTACTTC.

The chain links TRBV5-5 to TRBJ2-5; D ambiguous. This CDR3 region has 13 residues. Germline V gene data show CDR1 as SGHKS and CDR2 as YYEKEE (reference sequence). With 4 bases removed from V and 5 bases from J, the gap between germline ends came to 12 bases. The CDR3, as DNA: TGTGCCAGCAGCAGAGGAGCCGACGAGACCCAGTACTTC. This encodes CASSRGADETQYF.

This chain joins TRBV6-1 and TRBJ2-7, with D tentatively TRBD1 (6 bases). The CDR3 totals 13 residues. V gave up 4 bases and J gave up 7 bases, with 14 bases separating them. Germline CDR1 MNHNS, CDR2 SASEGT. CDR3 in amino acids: CASSVTGMGEQYF. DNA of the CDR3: TGTGCCAGCAGTGTGACAGGCATGGGGGAGCAGTACTTC.

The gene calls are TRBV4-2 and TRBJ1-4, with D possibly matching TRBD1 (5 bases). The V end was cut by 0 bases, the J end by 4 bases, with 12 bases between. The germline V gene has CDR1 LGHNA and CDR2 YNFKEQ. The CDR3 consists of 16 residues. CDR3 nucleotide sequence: TGTGCCAGCAGCCAAGATCTACGGGGGAATAATGAAAAACTGTTTTTT. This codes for CASSQDLRGNNEKLFF.

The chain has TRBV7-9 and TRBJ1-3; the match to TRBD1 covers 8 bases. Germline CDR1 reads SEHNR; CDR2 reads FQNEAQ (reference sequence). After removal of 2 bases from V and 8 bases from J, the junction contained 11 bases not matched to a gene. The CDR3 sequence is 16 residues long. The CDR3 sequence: CASSLRLGQGADTIYF. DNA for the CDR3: TGTGCCAGCAGCTTACGGCTGGGGCAGGGGGCGGACACCATATATTTT.

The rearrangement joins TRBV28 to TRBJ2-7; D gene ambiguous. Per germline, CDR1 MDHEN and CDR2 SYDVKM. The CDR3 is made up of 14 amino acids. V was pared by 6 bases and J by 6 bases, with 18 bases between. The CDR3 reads CASSPPISPGEQYF. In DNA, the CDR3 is TGTGCCAGCAGCCCTCCCATAAGTCCGGGCGAGCAGTACTTC.

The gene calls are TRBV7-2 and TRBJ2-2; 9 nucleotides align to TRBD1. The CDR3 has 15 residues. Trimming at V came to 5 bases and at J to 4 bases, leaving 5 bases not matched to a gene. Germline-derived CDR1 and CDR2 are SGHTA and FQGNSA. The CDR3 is CASSLQGAVTGELFF. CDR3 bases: TGTGCCAGCAGCCTACAGGGGGCAGTCACCGGGGAGCTGTTTTTT.

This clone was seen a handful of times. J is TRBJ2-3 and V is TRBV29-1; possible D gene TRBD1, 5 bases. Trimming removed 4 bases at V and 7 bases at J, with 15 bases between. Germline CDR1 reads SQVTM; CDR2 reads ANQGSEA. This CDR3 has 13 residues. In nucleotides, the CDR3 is TGCAGCGTTGCGCGACAGAGCCTTAATACGCAGTATTTT. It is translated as CSVARQSLNTQYF.

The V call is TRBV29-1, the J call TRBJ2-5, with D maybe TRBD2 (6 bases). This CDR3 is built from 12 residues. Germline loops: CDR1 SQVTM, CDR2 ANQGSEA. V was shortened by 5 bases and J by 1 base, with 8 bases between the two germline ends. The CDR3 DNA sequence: TGCAGCGTTCGGGAGTCCCAAGAGACCCAGTACTTC. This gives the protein CSVRESQETQYF.

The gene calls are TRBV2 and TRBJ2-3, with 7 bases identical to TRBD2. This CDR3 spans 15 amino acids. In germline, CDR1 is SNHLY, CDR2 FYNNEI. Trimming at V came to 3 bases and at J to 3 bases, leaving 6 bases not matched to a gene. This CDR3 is CASSEKRGRTDTQYF. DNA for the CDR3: TGTGCCAGCAGTGAGAAGCGGGGAAGAACAGATACGCAGTATTTT.

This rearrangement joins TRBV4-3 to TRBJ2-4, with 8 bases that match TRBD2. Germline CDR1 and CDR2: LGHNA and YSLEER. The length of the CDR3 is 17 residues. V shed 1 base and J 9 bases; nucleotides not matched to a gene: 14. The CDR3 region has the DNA TGCGCCAGCAGCCAAGGGGCCGGGGGGGCAGAGTTTAGCATTCAGTACTTC. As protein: CASSQGAGGAEFSIQYF.